This TCR beta chain was profiled in a study of T cell responses to AZD1222 COVID-19 vaccine. The study's findings and limits: Spike was spanned by vaccine-associated CD4 TCRs, with dominance at 160-218 and 743-854.

Some clones are missing from TCRdb's copy, which holds only in-frame ones; the method was immunoSEQ multiplex PCR. The profile shows 120,000 or so clones, approximately 90% of them singletons. Notes on this clone: Its specificity is not known.

Germline V CDR1 and CDR2: SGHRS, YFSETQ. V gave up 2 bases and J gave up 2 bases, with 10 bases separating them. The CDR3 covers 14 residues. This chain connects TRBV5-1 to TRBJ2-5; D is undetermined. The sequencing here drew on peripheral blood, taken 28 days after the second AZD1222 dose. This TCR was sampled from an adult who received the AZD1222 COVID-19 vaccine. CDR3 nucleotides: TGCGCCAGCAGCTTCAATACTGATCAAGAGACCCAGTACTTC. The encoded protein is CASSFNTDQETQYF. The full variable domain, its missing parts supplied by reference TRBV5-1 and TRBJ2-5, is KAGVTQTPRYLIKTRGQQVTLSCSPISGHRSVSWYQQTPGQGLQFLFEYFSETQRNKGNFPGRFSGRQFSNSRSEMNVSTLELGDSALYLCASSFNTDQETQYFGPGTRLLVL.